This T cell receptor (beta chain) emerged from a study of blood T cell repertoires in COVID-19. Study overall: From the United States, Italy and Spain came samples of acute and convalescent COVID-19. PBMCs, B-cell-depleted T cells, or T cells were the source of the cDNA or gDNA that made up the material.

The V end lost 7 bases, the J end lost 8 bases, and 17 bases lay between the germline ends. This CDR3 has 13 amino acids. Authors' methods: Researchers report that nucleated cell counts were estimated from reference gene primer amplification. The data were produced by immunoSEQ multiplex PCR, yet TCRdb's version contains in-frame clones alone and is incomplete. V and J calls plus clone size are reproduced from that table; the DNA served to infer D and trimming. The table includes tens of thousands of clones, 80% to 90% detected once. The table lists this clone with a few counts. Material: peripheral blood. This TCR was recovered from an elderly woman with acute or convalescent COVID-19. The chain employs TRBV12-3 or TRBV12-4 and TRBJ1-2, with a weak D call TRBD1 (6 bases). The CDR3 loop reads CASNLQGDGGYTF. In nucleotides, the CDR3 is TGTGCCAGCAACCTACAGGGAGACGGGGGCTACACCTTC.